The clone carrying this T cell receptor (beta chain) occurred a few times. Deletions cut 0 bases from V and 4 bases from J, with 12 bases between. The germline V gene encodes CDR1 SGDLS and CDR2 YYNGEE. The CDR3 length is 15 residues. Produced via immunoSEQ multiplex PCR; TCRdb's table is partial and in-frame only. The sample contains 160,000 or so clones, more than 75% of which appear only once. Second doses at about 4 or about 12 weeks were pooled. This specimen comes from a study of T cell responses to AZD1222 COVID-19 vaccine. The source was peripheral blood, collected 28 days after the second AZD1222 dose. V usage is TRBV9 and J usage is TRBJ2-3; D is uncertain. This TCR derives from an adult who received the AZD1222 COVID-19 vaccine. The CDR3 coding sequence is TGTGCCAGCAGCGTAGGAGATAGCCCCCCAGATACGCAGTATTTT. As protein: CASSVGDSPPDTQYF.